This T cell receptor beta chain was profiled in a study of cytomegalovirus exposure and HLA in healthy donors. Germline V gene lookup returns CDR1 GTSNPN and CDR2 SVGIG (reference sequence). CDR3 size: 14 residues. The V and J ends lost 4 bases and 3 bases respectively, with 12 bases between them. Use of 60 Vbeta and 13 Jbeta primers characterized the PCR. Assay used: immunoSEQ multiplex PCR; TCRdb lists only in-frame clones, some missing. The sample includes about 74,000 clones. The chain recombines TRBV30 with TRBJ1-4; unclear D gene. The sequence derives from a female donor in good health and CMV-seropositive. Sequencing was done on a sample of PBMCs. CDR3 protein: CAWNPGLANEKLFF. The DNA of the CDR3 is TGTGCCTGGAACCCAGGACTCGCTAATGAAAAACTGTTTTTT.